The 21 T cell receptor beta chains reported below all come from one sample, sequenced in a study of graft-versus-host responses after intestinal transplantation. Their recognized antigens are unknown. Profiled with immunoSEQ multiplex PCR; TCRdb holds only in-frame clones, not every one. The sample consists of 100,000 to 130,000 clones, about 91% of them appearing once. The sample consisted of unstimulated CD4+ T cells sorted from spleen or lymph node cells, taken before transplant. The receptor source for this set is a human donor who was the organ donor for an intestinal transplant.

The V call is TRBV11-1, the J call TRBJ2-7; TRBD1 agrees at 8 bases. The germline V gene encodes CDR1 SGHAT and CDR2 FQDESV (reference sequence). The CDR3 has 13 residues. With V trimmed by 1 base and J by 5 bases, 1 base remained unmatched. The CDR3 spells CASSLGQGHEQYF. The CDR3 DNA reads TGTGCCAGCAGCTTAGGACAGGGGCACGAGCAGTACTTC.

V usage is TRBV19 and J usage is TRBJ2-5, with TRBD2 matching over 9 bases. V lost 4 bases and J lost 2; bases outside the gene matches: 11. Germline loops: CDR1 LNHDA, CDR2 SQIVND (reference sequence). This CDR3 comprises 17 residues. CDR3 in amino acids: CASSTPRVAGGQETQYF. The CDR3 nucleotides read TGTGCCAGTAGTACCCCCCGGGTCGCGGGAGGGCAAGAGACCCAGTACTTC.

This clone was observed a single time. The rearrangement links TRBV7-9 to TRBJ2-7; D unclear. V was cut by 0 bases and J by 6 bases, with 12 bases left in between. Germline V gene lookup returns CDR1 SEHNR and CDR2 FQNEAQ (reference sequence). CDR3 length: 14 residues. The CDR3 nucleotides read TGTGCCAGCAGCTTAGCGCTGATAGCAGGCGAGCAGTACTTC. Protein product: CASSLALIAGEQYF.

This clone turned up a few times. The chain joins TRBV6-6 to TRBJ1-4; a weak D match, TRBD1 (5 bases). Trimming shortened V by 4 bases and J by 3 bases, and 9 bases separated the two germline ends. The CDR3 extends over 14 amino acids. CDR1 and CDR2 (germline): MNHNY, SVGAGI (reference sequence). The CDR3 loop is CASSWDGSNEKLFF. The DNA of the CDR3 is TGTGCCAGCAGTTGGGACGGATCTAATGAAAAACTGTTTTTT.

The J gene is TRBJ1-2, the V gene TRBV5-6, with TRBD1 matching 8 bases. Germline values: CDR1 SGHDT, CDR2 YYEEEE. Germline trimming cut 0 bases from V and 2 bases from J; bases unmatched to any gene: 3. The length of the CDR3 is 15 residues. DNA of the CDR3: TGTGCCAGCAGCTTGGTAACAGGGGGAAACTATGGCTACACCTTC. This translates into CASSLVTGGNYGYTF. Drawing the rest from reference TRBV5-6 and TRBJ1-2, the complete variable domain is DAGVTQSPTHLIKTRGQQVTLRCSPKSGHDTVSWYQQALGQGPQFIFQYYEEEERQRGNFPDRFSGHQFPNYSSELNVNALLLGDSALYLCASSLVTGGNYGYTFGSGTRLTVV.

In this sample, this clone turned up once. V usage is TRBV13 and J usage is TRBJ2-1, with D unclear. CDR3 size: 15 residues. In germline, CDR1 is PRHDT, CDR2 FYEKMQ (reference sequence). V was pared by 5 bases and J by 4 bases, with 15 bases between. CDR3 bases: TGTGCCAGCAGCCCGGGTCGCGACCCGTACAATGAGCAGTTCTTC. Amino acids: CASSPGRDPYNEQFF.

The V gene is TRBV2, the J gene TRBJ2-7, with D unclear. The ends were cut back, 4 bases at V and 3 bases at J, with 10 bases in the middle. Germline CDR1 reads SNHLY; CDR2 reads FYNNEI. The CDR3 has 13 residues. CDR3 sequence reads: CASSGTASYEQYF. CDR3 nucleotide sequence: TGTGCCAGCAGTGGGACGGCTAGCTACGAGCAGTACTTC.

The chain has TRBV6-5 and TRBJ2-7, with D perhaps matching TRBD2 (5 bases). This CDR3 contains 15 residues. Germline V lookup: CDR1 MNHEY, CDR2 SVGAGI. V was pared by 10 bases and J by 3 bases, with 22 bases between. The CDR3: CAIELDGGLFYEQYF. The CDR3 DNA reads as TGTGCCATCGAGCTCGACGGCGGACTTTTCTACGAGCAGTACTTC.

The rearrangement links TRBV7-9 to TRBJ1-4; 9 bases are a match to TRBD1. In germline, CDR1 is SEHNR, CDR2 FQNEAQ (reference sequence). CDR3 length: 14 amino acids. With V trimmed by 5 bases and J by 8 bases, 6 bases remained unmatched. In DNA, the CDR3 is TGTGCCAGCAGCCCGGGACAGGGAGGAGAAAAACTGTTTTTT. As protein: CASSPGQGGEKLFF. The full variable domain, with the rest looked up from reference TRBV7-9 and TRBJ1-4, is DTGVSQNPRHKITKRGQNVTFRCDPISEHNRLYWYRQTLGQGPEFLTYFQNEAQLEKSRLLSDRFSAERPKGSFSTLEIQRTEQGDSAMYLCASSPGQGGEKLFFGSGTQLSVL.

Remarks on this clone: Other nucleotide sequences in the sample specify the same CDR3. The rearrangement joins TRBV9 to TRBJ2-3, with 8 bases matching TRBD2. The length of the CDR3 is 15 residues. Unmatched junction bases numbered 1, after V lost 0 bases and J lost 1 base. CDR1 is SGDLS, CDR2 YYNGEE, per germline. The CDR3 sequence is CASSVAGGGTDTQYF. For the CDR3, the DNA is TGTGCCAGCAGCGTAGCGGGGGGGGGCACAGATACGCAGTATTTT.

CDR3 DNA: TGTGCCAGCAGCCCGCCCGGGACAGGGTTAGATACGCAGTATTTT. It is translated as CASSPPGTGLDTQYF. This rearrangement joins TRBV9 to TRBJ2-3; 9 nucleotides agree with TRBD1. The CDR3 has 15 amino acids. CDR1 and CDR2 (germline): SGDLS, YYNGEE. Trimming cost V 4 bases and J 5 bases; bases outside gene matches: 8.

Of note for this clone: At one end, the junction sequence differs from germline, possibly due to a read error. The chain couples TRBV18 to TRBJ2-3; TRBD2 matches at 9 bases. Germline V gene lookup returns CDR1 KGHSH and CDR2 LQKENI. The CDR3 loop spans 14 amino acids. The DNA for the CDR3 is TGTGCCAGCGCACCAGCCGCGGGGGGGGATACGCAGTATTTT. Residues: CASAPAAGGDTQYF.

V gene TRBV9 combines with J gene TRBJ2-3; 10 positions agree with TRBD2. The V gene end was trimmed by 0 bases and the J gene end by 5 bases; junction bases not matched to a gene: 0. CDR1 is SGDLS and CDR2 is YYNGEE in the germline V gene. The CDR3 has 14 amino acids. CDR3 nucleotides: TGTGCCAGCAGCGTAGGACTAGCGGGAGATACGCAGTATTTT. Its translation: CASSVGLAGDTQYF.

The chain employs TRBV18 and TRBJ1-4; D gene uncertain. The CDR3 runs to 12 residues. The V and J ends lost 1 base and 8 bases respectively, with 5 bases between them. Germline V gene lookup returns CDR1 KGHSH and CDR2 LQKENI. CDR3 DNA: TGTGCCAGCTCACCACAACAGGAAAAACTGTTTTTT. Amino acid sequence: CASSPQQEKLFF.

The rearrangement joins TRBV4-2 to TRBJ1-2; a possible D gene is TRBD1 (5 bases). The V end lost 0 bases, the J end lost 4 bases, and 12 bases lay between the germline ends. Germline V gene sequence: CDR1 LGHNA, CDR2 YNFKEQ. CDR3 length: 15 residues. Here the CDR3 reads CASSQDQGGGYGYTF. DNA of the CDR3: TGTGCCAGCAGCCAAGACCAGGGAGGTGGCTATGGCTACACCTTC.

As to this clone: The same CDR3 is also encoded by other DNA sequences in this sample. The chain's CDR3 is CASSLGGSTNTGELFF. CDR3 nucleotides: TGTGCCAGCAGCTTGGGCGGCTCTACGAACACCGGGGAGCTGTTTTTT. The chain couples TRBV5-4 to TRBJ2-2; the D is unclear. Germline values: CDR1 SGHNT, CDR2 YYREEE (reference sequence). The length of the CDR3 is 16 residues. Trimming pared 0 bases from V and 0 bases from J, leaving 9 bases between.

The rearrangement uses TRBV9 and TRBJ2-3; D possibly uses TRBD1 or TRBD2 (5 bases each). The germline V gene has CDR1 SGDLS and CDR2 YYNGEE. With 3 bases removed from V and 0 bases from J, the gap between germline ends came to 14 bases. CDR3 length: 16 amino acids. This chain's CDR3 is CASSAERGRSTDTQYF. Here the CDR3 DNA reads TGTGCCAGCAGCGCCGAGAGGGGACGGAGCACAGATACGCAGTATTTT.

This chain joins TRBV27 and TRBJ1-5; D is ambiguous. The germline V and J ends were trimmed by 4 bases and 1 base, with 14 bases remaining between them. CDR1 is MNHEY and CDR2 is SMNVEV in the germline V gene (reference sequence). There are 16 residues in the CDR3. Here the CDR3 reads CASSSQATGSNQPQHF. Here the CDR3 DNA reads TGTGCCAGCAGTTCCCAGGCGACGGGGAGCAATCAGCCCCAGCATTTT.

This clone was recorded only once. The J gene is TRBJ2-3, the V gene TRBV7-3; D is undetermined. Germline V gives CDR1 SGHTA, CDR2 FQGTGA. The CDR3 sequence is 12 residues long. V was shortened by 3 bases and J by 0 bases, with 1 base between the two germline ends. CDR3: CASSFSTDTQYF. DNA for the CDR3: TGTGCCAGCAGCTTTAGCACAGATACGCAGTATTTT.

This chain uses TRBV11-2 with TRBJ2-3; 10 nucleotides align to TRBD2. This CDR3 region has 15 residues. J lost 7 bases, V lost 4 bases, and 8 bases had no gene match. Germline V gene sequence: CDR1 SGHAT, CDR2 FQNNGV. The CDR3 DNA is TGTGCCAGCAGCTCTCCCCGTAGCGGGAGGAATACGCAGTATTTT. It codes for CASSSPRSGRNTQYF.

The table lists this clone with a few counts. The CDR3 nucleotides are TGTGCCAGCAGCTTGGCTGGGGCAACTAATGAAAAACTGTTTTTT. This codes for CASSLAGATNEKLFF. The chain combines TRBV5-4 with TRBJ1-4; no clear D. Trimming took 0 bases from V and 0 from J, leaving 6 bases between them. Germline V gives CDR1 SGHNT, CDR2 YYREEE (reference sequence). This CDR3 contains 15 residues.